These 16 T cell receptor beta chains were sequenced from one sample in a study of Ad26.COV2.S vaccination and SARS-CoV-2 variants. The sample's treatment: around 19 received Ad26.COV2.S at low or high dose, single or two shots; about 5 received placebo; per-sample allocation not given. Repertoires come from day 63 after the first vaccine or placebo injection. Sequencing was performed with immunoSEQ multiplex PCR; in TCRdb, only in-frame clones are kept and a portion is missing. The profile shows 320,000 or so clones, 90% of them singletons. This specimen consisted of peripheral blood, obtained in a trial of Ad26.COV2.S vaccine versus placebo. Receptors were obtained from a person aged 18-65 years who received the Ad26.COV2.S COVID-19 vaccine or a placebo.

The chain employs TRBV5-1 and TRBJ2-7; D assignment may be TRBD1 or TRBD2 (5 bases each). This CDR3 comprises 14 residues. Germline CDR1 SGHRS, CDR2 YFSETQ. Trimming removed 2 bases at V and 2 bases at J, with 11 bases between. The CDR3, as DNA: TGCGCCAGCAGCTTCGCGCCGGGACCCTACGAGCAGTACGTC. Translated, it gives CASSFAPGPYEQYV.

The chain combines TRBV10-1 with TRBJ2-2; weak D call: TRBD2 (6 bases). This CDR3 has 14 residues. The germline V gene has CDR1 WNHNN and CDR2 SYGVQD (reference sequence). Trimming removed 7 bases from V and 0 bases from J, with 9 bases in between. CDR3 in amino acids: CASKAGTNTGELFF. In DNA, the CDR3 is TGCGCCAGCAAAGCGGGCACGAACACCGGGGAGCTGTTTTTT.

The table lists this clone with a few counts. V is TRBV7-9 and J is TRBJ1-2; TRBD1 matches at 8 bases. V lost 1 base, J lost 3 bases, and 4 bases stayed unmatched. This CDR3 is built from 15 residues. Germline V lookup: CDR1 SEHNR, CDR2 FQNEAQ (reference sequence). The CDR3 loop reads CASSLGTGTHYGYTF. DNA of the CDR3: TGTGCCAGCAGCTTAGGGACAGGGACCCACTATGGCTACACCTTC.

The chain combines TRBV3-1 (or the pseudogene TRBV3-2) with TRBJ1-4, with D possibly matching TRBD1 (5 bases). Germline V gene data show CDR1 as LGHDT and CDR2 as YNNKEL (reference sequence). The CDR3 sequence is 15 residues long. Deletions cut 3 bases from V and 3 bases from J, with 11 bases between. This CDR3 reads CASSQTGTPNEKLFF. Written as DNA, the CDR3 is TGTGCCAGCAGCCAGACCGGGACTCCTAATGAAAAACTGTTTTTT.

The chain joins TRBV28 to TRBJ2-7; a weak D match, TRBD1 (6 bases). Trimming took off 1 base at V and 3 bases at J, with 10 bases between the two ends. This CDR3 has 14 residues. CDR1 is MDHEN, CDR2 SYDVKM, per germline. The CDR3 loop reads CASSLYGTFYEQYV. Here the CDR3 DNA reads TGTGCCAGCAGTTTATACGGGACATTCTACGAGCAGTACGTC.

The rearrangement uses TRBV4-1 and TRBJ2-7; D remains ambiguous. Between the trimmed V and J ends, which lost 0 bases and 1 base, there was a span of 16 bases. Germline values: CDR1 MGHRA, CDR2 YSYEKL. This CDR3 is 17 amino acids long. The CDR3 DNA follows: TGCGCCAGCAGCCAAGAAGGGCGACTGTATGATTCCTACGAGCAGTACTTC. This gives the protein CASSQEGRLYDSYEQYF.

This chain joins TRBV9 and TRBJ1-2, with TRBD1 matching 9 bases. This CDR3 region has 15 residues. CDR1 is SGDLS and CDR2 is YYNGEE in the germline V gene. V lost 0 bases, J lost 4 bases, and 4 bases stayed unmatched. The CDR3 sequence is CASSVGVQGAYGYTF. DNA for the CDR3: TGTGCCAGCAGCGTAGGGGTACAGGGGGCCTATGGCTACACCTTC.

The chain employs TRBV7-2 and TRBJ2-3, with D possibly matching TRBD1 (6 bases). Looked up from germline, CDR1 is SGHTA and CDR2 is FQGNSA. The length of the CDR3 is 16 residues. Trimming stripped 5 bases from V and 0 bases from J, with 15 bases between. The CDR3 reads CASSVFGGPSTDTQYF. The CDR3 nucleotides read TGTGCCAGCAGCGTTTTTGGGGGCCCCAGCACAGATACGCAGTATTTT.

This chain links TRBV7-2 with TRBJ1-2; D is possibly TRBD1 (5 bases). Per the germline V gene, CDR1 is SGHTA and CDR2 is FQGNSA. There are 15 residues in the CDR3. V was shortened by 2 bases and J by 4 bases, with 14 bases between the two germline ends. The CDR3 here is CASSLSAQGGYGYTF. CDR3 in DNA: TGTGCCAGCAGCTTAAGTGCCCAGGGCGGCTATGGCTACACCTTC.

The DNA for the CDR3 is TGTGCCAGCAGTTTAGTTGGGGGCGAAACGAATGAAAAACTGTTTTTT. This sequence encodes CASSLVGGETNEKLFF. The chain has TRBV27 and TRBJ1-4, with a possible D match to TRBD1 (6 bases). Germline V CDR1 and CDR2: MNHEY, SMNVEV (reference sequence). The CDR3 loop spans 16 amino acids. Trimming shortened V by 2 bases and J by 5 bases, and 15 bases separated the two germline ends.

The rearrangement uses TRBV2 and TRBJ1-3, with D unclear. Trimming stripped 6 bases from V and 0 bases from J, with 6 bases between. Germline V CDR1 and CDR2: SNHLY, FYNNEI. CDR3 size: 13 residues. Here the CDR3 reads CASRDLSGNTIYF. CDR3 coding DNA: TGTGCCAGCAGGGACCTCTCTGGAAACACCATATATTTT. Full variable domain (remainder filled in from reference TRBV2 and TRBJ1-3): EPEVTQTPSHQVTQMGQEVILRCVPISNHLYFYWYRQILGQKVEFLVSFYNNEISEKSEIFDDQFSVERPDGSNFTLKIRSTKLEDSAMYFCASRDLSGNTIYFGEGSWLTVV.

The chain recombines TRBV7-8 with TRBJ1-1; D is uncertain. This CDR3 contains 14 residues. Looked up from germline, CDR1 is SGHVS and CDR2 is FQNEAQ. Trimming removed 4 bases at V and 3 bases at J, with 12 bases between. The CDR3 sequence: CASSSTISDTEAFF. The CDR3 DNA reads as TGTGCCAGCAGCTCGACAATCTCTGACACTGAAGCTTTCTTT.

The chain links TRBV5-1 to TRBJ1-1, with 8 bases matching TRBD1. Germline trimming cut 5 bases from V and 1 base from J; bases unmatched to any gene: 4. The V gene's germline CDR1 is SGHRS and CDR2 YFSETQ. The CDR3 is 14 residues long. The CDR3 loop is CASRAGQGNTEAFF. CDR3 in DNA: TGCGCCAGCAGAGCCGGACAGGGGAACACTGAAGCTTTCTTT.

J is TRBJ1-1 and V is TRBV4-1; 8 bases agree with TRBD1. The J segment lost 4 bases and the V segment lost 1 base, leaving 5 bases of the junction unmatched. The V gene's germline CDR1 is MGHRA and CDR2 YSYEKL. This CDR3 has 15 amino acids. CDR3 bases: TGCGCCAGCAGCCAAGTTTTCAGGGGGCCCACTGAAGCTTTCTTT. This sequence encodes CASSQVFRGPTEAFF.

The J gene is TRBJ2-1, the V gene TRBV6-2 or TRBV6-3, with 12 bases identical to TRBD2. The germline V gene encodes CDR1 MNHEY and CDR2 SVGEGT. V was pared by 5 bases and J by 5 bases, with 7 bases of the junction left unmatched. This CDR3 comprises 16 residues. CDR3 DNA: TGTGCCAGCAGTCGCCTTTGGACTAGCGGGAACAATGAGCAGTTCTTC. Its protein is CASSRLWTSGNNEQFF.

The chain combines TRBV19 with TRBJ1-2, with 11 positions matching TRBD1. CDR1 and CDR2 (germline): LNHDA, SQIVND (reference sequence). This CDR3 contains 16 residues. After removal of 4 bases from V and 2 bases from J, the junction contained 6 bases not matched to a gene. CDR3 protein: CASSRAGQGANYGYTF. The CDR3 DNA sequence: TGTGCCAGTAGTAGGGCTGGACAGGGGGCGAACTATGGCTACACCTTC.